The clone carrying this T cell receptor beta chain appeared a few times. Antigen specificity is unknown. V was shortened by 5 bases and J by 2 bases, with 9 bases between the two germline ends. Germline V CDR1 and CDR2: SEHNR, FQNEAQ (reference sequence). CDR3 length equals 14 residues. Using its own MiXCR run on the 5' RACE reads, TCRdb lists one record per CDR3 protein. The sample yields some 44,000 distinct CDR3 sequences, 30% seen once. Whole-study results and caveats: Tumor memory CD4+ T cell TCR gene usage clustered with blood and lymph node memory CD4+ cells and lymph node naive CD4+ cells.

The sequenced sample was tumor-infiltrating memory CD4+ T cells sorted from the breast tumor. The subset was: memory CD4+ T cells, CD4+CD45RO+CD25-. This TCR came from a female donor with breast cancer. The rearrangement links TRBV7-9 to TRBJ1-4; D is ambiguous. The chain's CDR3 is CASSRGGTNEKLFF. CDR3 DNA: TGTGCCAGCAGCCGGGGAGGGACTAATGAAAAACTGTTTTTT.